The rows below give T cell receptor beta chains drawn from one sample of a study of cytomegalovirus exposure and HLA in healthy donors. This table comes from immunoSEQ multiplex PCR, and its TCRdb copy is limited to in-frame clones, with some not included. Found here are 70,000 to 80,000 clones, about 94% of them singletons; the top ten hold approximately 3%. Source material: PBMCs. The receptors were sampled from a woman aged 18-29 years in good health and CMV-seropositive. The CDR3 runs from the conserved cysteine through the conserved F or W. A D gene is named only where the DNA matches it firmly. Not every row has a clone size; where given, it reads once, few, many or a size class.

len	j_gene	d_gene	v_gene	abundance	CDR3nt	CDR3aa
15	TRBJ2-7	TRBD2	TRBV7-2	once	TGTGCCAGCAGCCTTAGCGGGAGGGCCCTCTACGAGCAGTACTTC	CASSLSGRALYEQYF
14	TRBJ1-3	NA	TRBV6-5	NA	TGTGCCAGCGTAAATACAGGAGGGGGAAACACCATATATTTT	CASVNTGGGNTIYF
13	TRBJ1-2	NA	TRBV28	once	TGTGCCAGCAAACCAGGGACCGGGGGTGGCTACACCTTC	CASKPGTGGGYTF
15	TRBJ2-1	TRBD2	TRBV30	NA	TGTGCCCCCTTCGGACTAGCGGTTTTGTACAATGAGCAGTTCTTC	CAPFGLAVLYNEQFF
13	TRBJ1-4	NA	TRBV18	once	TGTGCCAGCTCACCTCAGGATAATGAAAAACTGTTTTTT	CASSPQDNEKLFF
15	TRBJ2-3	NA	TRBV11-2	NA	TGTGCCAGCAGCCCGTCCGGACAGCGCACAGATACGCAGTATTTT	CASSPSGQRTDTQYF
13	TRBJ2-1	NA	TRBV7-9	NA	TGTGCCAGCAGCTTAGAGTGGGGGGATGAGCAGTTCTTC	CASSLEWGDEQFF
14	TRBJ2-1	NA	TRBV28	NA	TGTGCCAGCCTGCAGGGGCCCTCCTACAATGAGCAGTTCTTC	CASLQGPSYNEQFF
13	TRBJ1-6	TRBD1	TRBV18	NA	TGTGCCAGCTCCGAACAGGGGATTTCACCCCTCCACTTT	CASSEQGISPLHF
17	TRBJ2-1	TRBD2	TRBV7-2	NA	TGTGCCAGCAGCGGAGATCCCGGGACTAGCAGGTACAATGAGCAGTTCTTC	CASSGDPGTSRYNEQFF
15	TRBJ2-1	NA	TRBV10-3	NA	TGTGCCATCAGTTTCGCGGGGGCCTGGATCAATGAGCAGTTCTTC	CAISFAGAWINEQFF
15	TRBJ2-5	TRBD1	TRBV5-1	once	TGCGCCAGCAGCCTTCTGACAGGGCAGGGGGAGACCCAGTACTTC	CASSLLTGQGETQYF
15	TRBJ1-5	TRBD1	TRBV28	NA	TGTGCCAGCAGTTTATACAGGGGTTCGGATCAGCCCCAGCATTTT	CASSLYRGSDQPQHF
14	TRBJ2-1	NA	TRBV18	NA	TGTGCCAGCTCCGGGGGACAGAAGAACAATGAGCAGTTCTTC	CASSGGQKNNEQFF
10	TRBJ2-2	NA	TRBV6-6	NA	TGTGCCAGCAGCTCCGGGGAGCTGTTTTTT	CASSSGELFF
16	TRBJ2-1	NA	TRBV5-4	NA	TGTGCCAGCAGCACCTGGGGGACTTCTCCTTACAATGAGCAGTTCTTC	CASSTWGTSPYNEQFF
18	TRBJ2-5	TRBD2	TRBV27	NA	TGTGCCAGCAGTTTATCTCCAACTAGCGGGGCCGTCCAAGAGACCCAGTACTTC	CASSLSPTSGAVQETQYF
20	TRBJ2-1	NA	TRBV15	NA	TGTGCCACCAGCAGAGATCTTGTTCCCCAGCTAGGGCGGGGAAACAATGAGCAGTTCTTC	CATSRDLVPQLGRGNNEQFF
17	TRBJ2-7	TRBD1	TRBV13	NA	TGTGCCAGCAGCTCCTCGCCACAGGGGGCCCCTTACGACGAGCAGTACTTC	CASSSSPQGAPYDEQYF
12	TRBJ2-7	NA	TRBV6-5	few	TGTGCCAGCAGCCGCTCCTACCACGAGCAGTACTTC	CASSRSYHEQYF
14	TRBJ2-1	NA	TRBV7-2	NA	TGTGCCAGCAGCTTAGGATCAGGGGTCAATGAGCAGTTCTTC	CASSLGSGVNEQFF
16	TRBJ1-1	NA	TRBV14	NA	TGTGCCAGCAGCCACCCCGGGACATTTTGGGACACTGAAGCTTTCTTT	CASSHPGTFWDTEAFF
13	TRBJ1-4	NA	TRBV5-6	NA	TGTGCCAGCAGCTCGAGATCCCCAGAAAAACTGTTTTTT	CASSSRSPEKLFF
15	TRBJ2-1	TRBD1	TRBV7-2	NA	TGTGCCAGCAGCTCCGGGACAGGAACCTACAATGAGCAGTTCTTC	CASSSGTGTYNEQFF
15	TRBJ2-5	NA	TRBV19	NA	TGTGCCAGTAGTATAGAAGGAACAGGGCGTCAGACCCAGTACTTC	CASSIEGTGRQTQYF
12	TRBJ2-5	TRBD2	TRBV29-1	NA	TGCAGCGGTAAGACGGGGGGGGAGACCCAGTACTTC	CSGKTGGETQYF